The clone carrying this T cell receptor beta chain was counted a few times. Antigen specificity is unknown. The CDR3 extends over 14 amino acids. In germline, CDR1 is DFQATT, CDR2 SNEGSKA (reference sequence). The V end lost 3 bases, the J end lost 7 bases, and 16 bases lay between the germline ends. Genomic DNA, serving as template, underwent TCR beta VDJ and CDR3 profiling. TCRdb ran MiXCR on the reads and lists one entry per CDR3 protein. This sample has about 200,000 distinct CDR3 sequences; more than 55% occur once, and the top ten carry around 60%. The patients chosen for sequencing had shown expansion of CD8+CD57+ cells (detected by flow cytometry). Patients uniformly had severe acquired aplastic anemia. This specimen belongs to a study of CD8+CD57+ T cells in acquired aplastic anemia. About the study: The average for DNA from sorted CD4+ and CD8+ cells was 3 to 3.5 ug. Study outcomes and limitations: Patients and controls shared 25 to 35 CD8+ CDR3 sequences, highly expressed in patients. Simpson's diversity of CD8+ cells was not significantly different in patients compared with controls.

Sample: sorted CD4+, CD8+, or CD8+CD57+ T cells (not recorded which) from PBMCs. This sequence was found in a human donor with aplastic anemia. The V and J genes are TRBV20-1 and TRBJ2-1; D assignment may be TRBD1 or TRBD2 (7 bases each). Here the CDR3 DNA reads TGCAGTGCTAGCCAGGGGGGGGAGGGAAATGAGCAGTTCTTC. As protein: CSASQGGEGNEQFF.